The clone carrying this TCR beta chain showed up just a few times. This entry is derived from a study of blood T cell repertoires in COVID-19. The overall study: Samples taken during acute and convalescent COVID-19 were collected in the United States, Italy and Spain. T cells, B-cell-depleted T cells, or PBMCs supplied cDNA or gDNA.

The authors' processing: Using reference gene primer amplification, nucleated cell counts were estimated. Sequenced by immunoSEQ multiplex PCR; TCRdb stores in-frame clones only, minus some. The V and J calls and clone size are taken from that table; D and trimming were inferred from the DNA. The sample has over 130,000 clones; 65% to 90% are singletons. CDR1 is MNHEY and CDR2 is SVGAGI in the germline V gene. V was pared by 6 bases and J by 4 bases, with 6 bases of the junction left unmatched. This CDR3 has 14 residues. The sequence derives from a man between 50 and 59 years old with acute or convalescent COVID-19. Sequencing was done on a sample of peripheral blood. The chain combines TRBV6-5 with TRBJ2-1, with TRBD1 matching 7 bases. The CDR3 spells CASRGQTLYNEQFF. CDR3 coding DNA: TGTGCCAGCAGGGGACAGACGTTATACAATGAGCAGTTCTTC.